A selection of T cell receptor beta chains follows, all from one sample in a study of blood T cell repertoires in COVID-19. TCRdb's table, derived via immunoSEQ multiplex PCR, lists solely in-frame clones and lacks some. This table holds under 200,000 clones, roughly 80% found once. Sequencing was carried out using peripheral blood. These receptors all stem from a woman aged 30 to 39 with acute or convalescent COVID-19. Each CDR3 is given with its conserved first and last residue. D genes are given only for firm matches. Clone size is given for some rows only: seen once, a few or many times, or a class if the clone is expanded.

j_call	clone_size	v_call	d_call	cdr3_nt	cdr3_aa
TRBJ2-7	NA	TRBV6-1	TRBD1	TGTGCCAGCAGTCCCCGGGACAGGCAGTACTTC	CASSPRDRQYF
TRBJ2-1	NA	TRBV14	TRBD1	TGTGCCAGCAGCCACTTTGGACAGGGTTTCCATTTAGGGGGTGAGCAGTTCTTC	CASSHFGQGFHLGGEQFF
TRBJ2-2	once	TRBV5-5	NA	TGTGCCAGCAGCTTCAAGGGGCAAGGGCTGGACACCGGGGAGCTGTTTTTT	CASSFKGQGLDTGELFF
TRBJ2-3	NA	TRBV21-1	NA	TGTGCCAGCAAGACTAGCGGGAGTTACACAGATACGCAGTATTTT	CASKTSGSYTDTQYF
TRBJ1-1	NA	TRBV30	TRBD1	TGTGCCTGGAAACAGGGGGCAGGGACTGAAGCTTTCTTT	CAWKQGAGTEAFF
TRBJ2-3	NA	TRBV28	TRBD1	TGTGCCAGCGTAGAGACAGGGCGACTCACAGATACGCAGTATTTT	CASVETGRLTDTQYF
TRBJ2-5	NA	TRBV6-2/TRBV6-3	NA	TGTGCCAGCAGTTACTCGATTAACGATTTTGAACCGGGAGAGACCCAGTACTTC	CASSYSINDFEPGETQYF
TRBJ1-2	NA	TRBV30	NA	TGTGCCTGGAGTGTCGCGGGAACCGGCTACACCTTC	CAWSVAGTGYTF
TRBJ2-7	few	TRBV7-6	NA	TGTGCCAGCAGCCCCGCAGGCTCGGCTCGATCCTACGAGCAGTACTTC	CASSPAGSARSYEQYF
TRBJ1-1	NA	TRBV7-8	NA	TGTGCCAGCAGCTTGGGGAGCCAGGAAGCTTTCTTT	CASSLGSQEAFF
TRBJ2-3	NA	TRBV15	TRBD1	TGTGCCACCAGCAGAGATCGTGGGACAGGGTATTTT	CATSRDRGTGYF
TRBJ2-3	NA	TRBV7-8	NA	TGTGCCAGCAGCACCACTAGCACAGATACGCAGTATTTT	CASSTTSTDTQYF
TRBJ2-4	NA	TRBV7-2	NA	TGTGCCAGCAGCTTAGATGCGTCCGCCAGGAGCGGAAACATTCAGTACTTC	CASSLDASARSGNIQYF
TRBJ2-2	NA	TRBV5-4	TRBD1	TGTGCCAGCAGCACACAGGGGCGGGTGACCGGGGAGCTGTTTTTT	CASSTQGRVTGELFF
TRBJ1-2	few	TRBV7-2	NA	TGTGCCAGCAGCAGCGCCCCGCTCTATGGCTACACCTTC	CASSSAPLYGYTF
TRBJ2-1	NA	TRBV7-8	NA	TGTGCCAGCCGAAGAACAGGGATAAATGAGCAGTTCTTC	CASRRTGINEQFF
TRBJ2-6	NA	TRBV19	TRBD1	TGTGCCAGTAGTATTAATCGAGCAGGGGGTTTATCTGGGGCCAACGTCCTGACTTTC	CASSINRAGGLSGANVLTF
TRBJ1-1	NA	TRBV10-1	TRBD1	TGCGCCAGCAGACGTGGGGTAGGACAGGGGTGGGAGGACACTGAAGCTTTCTTT	CASRRGVGQGWEDTEAFF
TRBJ2-1	NA	TRBV5-1	NA	TGCGCCAGCAGCTTGGGTGGACAGTTTATCAATGAGCAGTTCTTC	CASSLGGQFINEQFF
TRBJ1-6	NA	TRBV4-2	NA	TGTGCCAGCAGCCAAAAACGCGGACAATTCACCTATAATTCACCCCTCCACTTT	CASSQKRGQFTYNSPLHF
TRBJ1-1	NA	TRBV3-1/TRBV3-2	NA	TGTGCCAGCAGCCAAGAAGTTGGGGGGGGAGCTTTCTTT	CASSQEVGGGAFF
TRBJ2-3	NA	TRBV5-6	TRBD1	TGTGCCAGCAGCTTCCAGGGGGCCAGCACAGATACGCAGTATTTT	CASSFQGASTDTQYF
TRBJ1-1	NA	TRBV9	NA	TGTGCCAGCAGCGGACCCTCAGGGAAGAACACTGAAGCTTTCTTT	CASSGPSGKNTEAFF
TRBJ1-2	once	TRBV5-6	TRBD1	TGTGCCAGCAGCTTACAGGGGGCTTGGGGCTACACCTTC	CASSLQGAWGYTF
TRBJ2-2	NA	TRBV5-1	TRBD2	TGCGCCAGCAGCCCGATTGGGAGGGACCCGAACACCGGGGAGCTGTTTTTT	CASSPIGRDPNTGELFF
TRBJ2-7	NA	TRBV5-1	TRBD2	TGCGCCAGCAGCTTGGAGGGACTAGGTCTTGGCGAGCAGTACTTC	CASSLEGLGLGEQYF
TRBJ2-7	NA	TRBV28	TRBD2	TGTGCCAGCAGTTTATGGGGAGGGAAGGCCTACGAGCAGTACTTC	CASSLWGGKAYEQYF
TRBJ2-2	once	TRBV5-4	NA	TGTGCCAGCAGTTTGAAAACAGGAAACACCGGGGAGCTGTTTTTT	CASSLKTGNTGELFF
TRBJ2-7	NA	TRBV20-1	NA	TGCAGTGCTAGTGCCGAAGCGGCCGCCTACGAGCAGTACTTC	CSASAEAAAYEQYF
TRBJ2-7	NA	TRBV28	TRBD2	TGTGCCAGCAGTTTCCCCGCGGGAGGTCGCTACGAGCAGTACTTC	CASSFPAGGRYEQYF
TRBJ1-6	NA	TRBV19	NA	TGTGCCAGTAGTATCGGGTCCGATAATTCACCCCTCCACTTT	CASSIGSDNSPLHF
TRBJ2-1	NA	TRBV10-1	TRBD2	TGCGCCAGCAGTGAGATCGCTAGCGGGAGGGCTGAGCAGTTCTTC	CASSEIASGRAEQFF
TRBJ1-2	NA	TRBV5-1	NA	TGCGCCAGCAGCTTGGGGGAGGGACGCGGCTACACCTTC	CASSLGEGRGYTF
TRBJ1-1	NA	TRBV6-1	NA	TGTGCCAGCAGTTCCCGGGAGCGATTCACTGAAGCTTTCTTT	CASSSRERFTEAFF
TRBJ1-1	NA	TRBV5-4	TRBD1	TGTGCCAGTAGCTTAAATCAGGGGACAGGCGAAGCTTTCTTT	CASSLNQGTGEAFF
TRBJ2-1	NA	TRBV7-8	NA	TGTGCCAGCAGCCGTATACCGGGACAAATAAACAATGAGCAGTTCTTC	CASSRIPGQINNEQFF
TRBJ1-1	NA	TRBV29-1	TRBD1	TGCAGCGTCGCAAGGACAGGGGGCAGGACTGAAGCTTTCTTT	CSVARTGGRTEAFF
TRBJ2-6	NA	TRBV3-1/TRBV3-2	NA	TGTGCCAGCAGCCAAGGGGGAGCCGGGGCCAACGTCCTGACTTTC	CASSQGGAGANVLTF
TRBJ1-5	NA	TRBV4-1	TRBD1	TGCGCCAGCAGCCAAGAAAGACAGGGCTTGGATCAGCCCCAGCATTTT	CASSQERQGLDQPQHF
TRBJ1-5	once	TRBV27	NA	TGTGCCAGCAGTCCCCTCTTAACAGGGTTAAGTCAGCCCCAGCATTTT	CASSPLLTGLSQPQHF
TRBJ2-1	NA	TRBV9	NA	TGTGCCAGCAGCCACGAGGAGGGACAGAAGCTCGAGTGGGCCTACAATGAGCAGTTCTTC	CASSHEEGQKLEWAYNEQFF
TRBJ1-1	few	TRBV28	NA	TGTGCCAGCAGTCACGACAGCGCGAGGATGAACACTGAAGCTTTCTTT	CASSHDSARMNTEAFF
TRBJ2-7	few	TRBV11-3	TRBD2	TGTGCCAGCAGCCCGGGACTAGCGGGGCCGGGGGGTGAGCAGTACTTC	CASSPGLAGPGGEQYF
TRBJ2-7	NA	TRBV28	NA	TGTGCCAGCGGATACACAGGGTTTCCCTACGAGCAGTACTTC	CASGYTGFPYEQYF
TRBJ1-1	NA	TRBV28	TRBD1	TGTGCCAGCAGTTCCCGGGACAGCCTGAACACTGAAGCTTTCTTT	CASSSRDSLNTEAFF
TRBJ1-2	once	TRBV6-5	TRBD1	TGTGCCAGCAGCTCCAGGACAGGGGTCTATGGCTACACCTTC	CASSSRTGVYGYTF
TRBJ2-2	NA	TRBV10-3	TRBD2	TGTGCCATCAGTGCGAAGGGACTAGCGGGGGCGGACACCGGGGAGCTGTTTTTT	CAISAKGLAGADTGELFF
TRBJ2-2	NA	TRBV7-2	NA	TGTGCCAGCAGCGTACGGACAGTCGGGGAGCTGTTTTTT	CASSVRTVGELFF
TRBJ1-2	NA	TRBV5-4	NA	TGTGCCAGCAGCTTGGTATTTGGGTTATCAAGGAGGTATGGCTACACCTTC	CASSLVFGLSRRYGYTF
TRBJ2-1	NA	TRBV7-7	TRBD2	TGTGCCAGCAGTAGACTAGCGGGGGGGAATGAGCAGTTCTTC	CASSRLAGGNEQFF
TRBJ1-2	NA	TRBV25-1	NA	TGTGCCAGCAGTGAATCGGCGTGGCAGGGAATCAATGGCTACACCTTC	CASSESAWQGINGYTF
TRBJ1-5	NA	TRBV28	TRBD1	TGTGCCACCCTCCGACAGGGTTTTGGTCAGCCCCAGCATTTT	CATLRQGFGQPQHF
TRBJ1-2	NA	TRBV6-5	NA	TGTGCCAGCAGTTACGGAGGGGAAGGCTACACCTTC	CASSYGGEGYTF
TRBJ2-4	NA	TRBV6-5	NA	TGTGCCAGCAGTTCTTCACTAGCCAAAAACATTCAGTACTTC	CASSSSLAKNIQYF
TRBJ2-7	NA	TRBV11-2	TRBD2	TGTGCCAGCAGCCCTTTTTTGATACTAGCGGGAGGTCAAGAGCAGTACTTC	CASSPFLILAGGQEQYF
TRBJ2-7	NA	TRBV6-6	TRBD2	TGTGCCAGCAGAACCGGGACTACCGCGCAGTACTTC	CASRTGTTAQYF
TRBJ1-6	NA	TRBV25-1	NA	TGTGCCAGCAGTCGGACAGCGTATAATTCACCCCTCCACTTT	CASSRTAYNSPLHF
TRBJ1-5	NA	TRBV5-1	NA	TGCGCCAGCAGCCTGGAACAGGGCAATCAGCCCCAGCATTTT	CASSLEQGNQPQHF
TRBJ2-3	NA	TRBV11-2	TRBD2	TGTGCCAGCAGCAACAAGCGGGGGGGCACAGATACGCAGTATTTT	CASSNKRGGTDTQYF